This TCR beta chain emerged from a study of blood T cells in healthy people across ages. Germline V gene data show CDR1 as SGHRS and CDR2 as YFSETQ. This CDR3 has 13 amino acids. Trimming shortened V by 4 bases and J by 6 bases, and 13 bases separated the two germline ends. A second roughly 7 to 11 cycle PCR used barcoded and J-beta primers. MiXCR, run by TCRdb on the 5' RACE reads, gives a single entry per CDR3 protein. The sample records 700,000 to 850,000 distinct CDR3 sequences, about 36% being singletons. This clonotype was recorded a few times. The TCR sequence derives from a man between 18 and 29 years old in good health. Sample: blood. This chain connects TRBV5-1 to TRBJ1-2; D not resolved. The CDR3 sequence is CASSVEGTDGYTF. The CDR3, as DNA: TGCGCCAGCAGCGTGGAGGGAACGGATGGCTACACCTTC.